Listed here are 20 T cell receptor beta chains from one sample, sequenced in a study of T cells in Graves' hyperthyroidism and ophthalmopathy. Amplification yielded TCR beta CDR3 regions, with RNA transcripts as the source. When the TCR CDR3 underwent first-round RT-PCR, the HTBI primer set was used. TCRdb processed the multiplex PCR reads anew with MiXCR; each CDR3 protein has one entry. This sample has a few hundred thousand distinct CDR3 sequences, with about half found just once. Sample: peripheral blood or thyroid tissue (not recorded which). These receptors came from a woman under 30 with Graves' hyperthyroidism.

V and J are TRBV2 and TRBJ2-7; a weak D match, TRBD1 (6 bases). V was shortened by 2 bases and J by 0 bases, with 11 bases between the two germline ends. The CDR3 is made up of 15 amino acids. Germline V gene lookup returns CDR1 SNHLY and CDR2 FYNNEI. For the CDR3, the DNA is TGTGCCAGCAGTGAACACAGGGATAGCTCCTACGAGCAGTACTTC. Residues: CASSEHRDSSYEQYF.

The genes are TRBV20-1 and TRBJ2-7; 7 bases match TRBD2. The germline V gene has CDR1 DFQATT and CDR2 SNEGSKA (reference sequence). Trimming at V came to 3 bases and at J to 0 bases, leaving 2 bases not matched to a gene. This CDR3 is built from 13 residues. The CDR3 is CSARPGGSYEQYF. CDR3 DNA sequence: TGCAGTGCTAGGCCGGGGGGCTCCTACGAGCAGTACTTC.

On this clonotype: The CDR3 end shows no conserved phenylalanine or tryptophan, and so a read error is likely. No DNA is shown, since the ends of the CDR3 on it are uncertain; the CDR3 is the one TCRdb lists. CDR3 sequence: CASSSDGTS. The gene calls are TRBV7-9 and TRBJ1-4. CDR1 and CDR2 from the germline V gene are SEHNR and FQNEAQ (reference sequence). The CDR3 is 9 residues long, counting both termini.

The chain links TRBV29-1 to TRBJ2-7; unclear D gene. The CDR3 is made up of 10 amino acids. CDR1 is SQVTM, CDR2 ANQGSEA, per germline. The V end was cut by 6 bases, the J end by 7 bases, with 10 bases between. CDR3 sequence: CSVQHNEQYF. In DNA, the CDR3 is TGCAGCGTCCAACACAATGAGCAGTACTTC.

This chain connects TRBV7-2 to TRBJ2-7; perhaps TRBD1 as D (5 bases). Between the trimmed V and J ends, which lost 5 bases and 4 bases, there was a span of 15 bases. The germline CDR1 and CDR2 sequences are SGHTA and FQGNSA. The CDR3 runs to 14 residues. CDR3 in amino acids: CASSHQGPRYEQYF. In DNA, the CDR3 is TGTGCCAGCAGCCATCAGGGCCCTCGTTACGAGCAGTACTTC.

This clonotype appeared a few times. Its ends do not fully match the called genes, so a read error is possible. V usage is TRBV5-1 and J usage is TRBJ2-3; 8 bases match TRBD2. This CDR3 spans 14 amino acids. CDR1 is SGHRS, CDR2 YFSETQ, per germline. The CDR3 DNA reads TGTGCCAGCAGCCTAGCGGGTTACACAGATACGCAGTATTTT. Translation: CASSLAGYTDTQYF.

V and J are TRBV20-1 and TRBJ1-2, with D uncertain. V was shortened by 0 bases and J by 8 bases, with 10 bases between the two germline ends. This CDR3 has 12 amino acids. Germline V CDR1 and CDR2: DFQATT, SNEGSKA (reference sequence). As DNA, the CDR3 is TGCAGTGCTAGAGACTCCCGGGAGGGCTACACCTTC. This codes for CSARDSREGYTF.

V is TRBV7-2 and J is TRBJ2-5, with TRBD1 matching over 8 bases. The DNA end is a closer match to TRBJ2-7, so the J assignment may be wrong. The CDR3 length is 14 residues. The germline gives CDR1 SGHTA, CDR2 FQGNSA. CDR3 region: CASNKAGGAYEQYF. The DNA for the CDR3 is TGTGCCAGCAACAAGGCAGGGGGCGCGTACGAGCAGTACTTC.

This clonotype appeared many times. V and J are TRBV4-1 and TRBJ2-7, with D possibly being TRBD1 (5 bases). Germline lookup yields CDR1 MGHRA and CDR2 YSYEKL. This CDR3 spans 13 amino acids. Trimming took off 7 bases at V and 6 bases at J, with 16 bases between the two ends. CDR3 bases: TGCGCCAGCACCCAGGGCGTGAATGGCGAGCAGTACTTC. Its translation: CASTQGVNGEQYF.

V gene TRBV2 combines with J gene TRBJ1-4, with 11 bases lining up with TRBD1. The trim removed 6 bases at V and 7 bases at J, leaving 13 bases unmatched. The CDR3 covers 17 residues. The germline CDR1 and CDR2 sequences are SNHLY and FYNNEI. The chain's CDR3 is CASRLLAEDRGPEKLFF. The CDR3 DNA is TGTGCCAGCAGGTTGCTAGCGGAGGACAGGGGGCCTGAAAAACTGTTTTTT.

This clonotype was counted at least ten times. J is TRBJ1-6 and V is TRBV6-2 or TRBV6-3; 8 bases are a match to TRBD1. The CDR3 length is 15 residues. With 2 bases clipped from V and 10 bases from J, the junction kept 7 bases outside the gene matches. Germline loops: CDR1 MNHEY, CDR2 SVGEGT. Here the CDR3 reads CASSYLRTGRSPLHF. The CDR3, as DNA: TGTGCCAGCAGTTACCTACGGACAGGGCGATCACCCCTCCACTTT.

The table lists this clonotype with many counts. The genes are TRBV7-8 and TRBJ2-7; TRBD2 agrees at 7 bases. J lost 0 bases, V lost 4 bases, and 3 bases had no gene match. Germline CDR1 SGHVS, CDR2 FQNEAQ. This CDR3 contains 14 residues. CDR3 coding DNA: TGTGCCAGCAGCTCCGGGACTAACTCCTACGAGCAGTACTTC. Residues: CASSSGTNSYEQYF.

A remark on this clonotype: One junction end disagrees with the germline gene, perhaps due to a read error. The CDR3 spells CASSYGDRVSYNEQFF. The CDR3 bases are TGTGCCAGCAGTTACGGGGACAGGGTGTCCTACAATGAGCAGTTCTTC. This chain connects TRBV10-3 to TRBJ2-1, with TRBD1 identical over 9 bases. The CDR3 covers 16 residues. Germline V lookup: CDR1 ENHRY, CDR2 SYGVKD.

As concerns this clonotype: This likely comes from a read error, as the CDR3 has no conserved phenylalanine or tryptophan at its end. The DNA is left out, because the CDR3 cannot be placed on it with certainty; the CDR3 is given as TCRdb lists it. This chain uses TRBV12-3 or TRBV12-4 with TRBJ2-2; the D call of TRBD1 is as the table states it, not checked on the DNA. The CDR3 spans 8 amino acids, including both terminal residues. This chain's CDR3 is CASSNRRT.

V is TRBV15 and J is TRBJ2-7, with D unclear. V was clipped by 1 base and J by 3 bases, with 7 bases between them. Germline lookup yields CDR1 LNHNV and CDR2 YYDKDF (reference sequence). The CDR3 is 13 residues long. As DNA, the CDR3 is TGTGCCACCAGCAGAGCACCCGTCTACGAGCAGTACTTC. Its protein product is CATSRAPVYEQYF. Full variable domain (missing parts from reference TRBV15 and TRBJ2-7): DAMVIQNPRYQVTQFGKPVTLSCSQTLNHNVMYWYQQKSSQAPKLLFHYYDKDFNNEADTPDNFQSRRPNTSFCFLDIRSPGLGDTAMYLCATSRAPVYEQYFGPGTRLTVT.

This clonotype was detected many times. The chain is built from TRBV7-8 and TRBJ2-2; D unresolved. V lost 4 bases and J lost 4, with 16 bases in between. The CDR3 is made up of 16 amino acids. In germline, CDR1 is SGHVS, CDR2 FQNEAQ. The CDR3 loop reads CASSYYSHTTTGELFF. Written as DNA, the CDR3 is TGTGCCAGCAGCTACTACAGCCATACAACCACCGGGGAGCTGTTTTTT.

This clonotype was seen many times. The chain combines TRBV11-2 with TRBJ1-1, with unresolved D. Germline V lookup: CDR1 SGHAT, CDR2 FQNNGV. The CDR3 has 14 residues. V was pared by 7 bases and J by 3 bases, with 15 bases between. CDR3 residues: CASKATFKDTEAFF. The CDR3 nucleotides are TGTGCCAGCAAAGCGACCTTCAAGGACACTGAAGCTTTCTTT.

This chain connects TRBV29-1 to TRBJ1-1, with D hard to call. Germline assignment: CDR1 SQVTM and CDR2 ANQGSEA. The CDR3 spans 12 residues. With 8 bases removed from V and 3 bases from J, the gap between germline ends came to 13 bases. The CDR3 region is CSQERYDTEAFF. DNA of the CDR3: TGCAGCCAGGAAAGGTACGACACTGAAGCTTTCTTT.

At least ten counts were recorded for this clonotype. The chain employs TRBV6-1 and TRBJ1-5; the D gene is possibly TRBD1 (5 bases). V was trimmed by 3 bases and J by 4 bases, leaving 13 bases between them. CDR3 length equals 15 residues. Germline CDR1 is MNHNS and CDR2 is SASEGT. CDR3 in DNA: TGTGCCAGCAGTGAGGCCCAGGGTGGGAATCAGCCCCAGCATTTT. Encoded protein: CASSEAQGGNQPQHF.

The V call is TRBV19, the J call TRBJ2-7; 11 nucleotides align to TRBD1. The CDR3 runs to 14 residues. Germline CDR1 and CDR2: LNHDA and SQIVND (reference sequence). After removal of 2 bases from V and 5 bases from J, the junction contained 2 bases not matched to a gene. Written as DNA, the CDR3 is TGTGCCAGTAGTATAATGGGACAGGGGGACGAGCAGTACTTC. This sequence encodes CASSIMGQGDEQYF. The entire variable domain, with the rest obtained from reference TRBV19 and TRBJ2-7, is as follows: DGGITQSPKYLFRKEGQNVTLSCEQNLNHDAMYWYRQDPGQGLRLIYYSQIVNDFQKGDIAEGYSVSREKKESFPLTVTSAQKNPTAFYLCASSIMGQGDEQYFGPGTRLTVT.